The 21 T cell receptor beta chains below all came from one sample that was sequenced in a study of molecular identifiers for immune sequencing clone quantification. One entry per CDR3 protein results from TCRdb running MiXCR on the PCR reads. The sample has approximately 550,000 distinct CDR3 sequences, roughly 26% seen once. The sample taken for sequencing was naive CD8+ T cells from blood, with Jurkat cell RNA spiked in. Indicated subset: FACS-sorted CD8+CD4-CCR7+CD45RA+ naive T cells. These receptors were taken from a human donor in good health. Some libraries in this study had Jurkat cell RNA spiked in.

This clonotype was recorded many times. The chain employs TRBV5-6 and TRBJ1-1; maybe TRBD1 (5 bases). This CDR3 is built from 15 residues. Germline values: CDR1 SGHDT, CDR2 YYEEEE. Trimming stripped 7 bases from V and 5 bases from J, with 21 bases between. CDR3 in amino acids: CASCRDAPGRTEAFF. CDR3 DNA: TGTGCCAGCTGCCGGGACGCTCCCGGACGTACTGAAGCTTTCTTT.

Turning to this clonotype: A read error may be the cause here, since a much bigger clone is one base away. The V and J genes are TRBV7-2 and TRBJ1-2; perhaps TRBD1 as D (6 bases). This CDR3 comprises 15 residues. The germline CDR1 and CDR2 sequences are SGHTA and FQGNSA. CDR3 sequence: CASSLEAGEVNGYAF. In nucleotides, the CDR3 is TGTGCCAGCAGCTTAGAGGCAGGGGAGGTCAATGGCTACGCCTTC.

This clonotype was observed many times. CDR3 residues: CASSKQRNEKLFF. CDR3 coding DNA: TGTGCCAGCAGCAAACAGAGGAATGAAAAACTGTTTTTT. This chain connects TRBV7-8 to TRBJ1-4, with unresolved D. CDR1 is SGHVS and CDR2 is FQNEAQ in the germline V gene. This CDR3 is built from 13 residues. The ends were cut back, 5 bases at V and 5 bases at J, with 9 bases in the middle.

This clonotype was found many times. This rearrangement joins TRBV5-5 to TRBJ1-5, with TRBD1 matching over 8 bases. The trim removed 5 bases at V and 0 bases at J, leaving 4 bases unmatched. There are 15 residues in the CDR3. The germline V gene encodes CDR1 SGHKS and CDR2 YYEKEE (reference sequence). The CDR3 DNA reads as TGTGCCAGCAGACCGACAGGGGATAGCAATCAGCCCCAGCATTTT. Translating gives CASRPTGDSNQPQHF.

The rearrangement joins TRBV7-6 to TRBJ2-1; D unresolved. Germline assignment: CDR1 SGHVS and CDR2 FNYEAQ. V was clipped by 5 bases and J by 4 bases, with 9 bases between them. The CDR3 consists of 13 residues. CDR3 region: CASSRDSYNEQFF. CDR3 in DNA: TGTGCCAGCAGCCGCGACTCTTACAATGAGCAGTTCTTC.

This clonotype was counted ten times or more. The chain carries TRBV6-2 or TRBV6-3 and TRBJ1-1; D remains ambiguous. The CDR3 is 14 amino acids. Looked up from germline, CDR1 is MNHEY and CDR2 is SVGEGT. Between the trimmed V and J ends, which lost 1 base and 6 bases, there was a span of 12 bases. The CDR3 loop reads CASSYYLSGPEAFF. The CDR3 bases are TGTGCCAGCAGTTACTACCTAAGCGGCCCTGAAGCTTTCTTT.

The rearrangement joins TRBV6-2 or TRBV6-3 to TRBJ1-5; tentatively, D is TRBD1 (5 bases). V was trimmed by 2 bases and J by 2 bases, leaving 10 bases between them. Germline CDR1 and CDR2: MNHEY and SVGEGT. CDR3 length: 15 amino acids. This CDR3 reads CASSYGRVGNQPQHF. CDR3 coding DNA: TGTGCCAGCAGTTACGGCAGGGTGGGCAATCAGCCCCAGCATTTT.

Notes on this clonotype: One base away lies a much larger clone, so this may be a sequencing read error. V gene TRBV29-1 combines with J gene TRBJ2-2; TRBD1 matches at 7 bases. There are 14 residues in the CDR3. The J segment lost 4 bases and the V segment lost 4 bases, leaving 6 bases of the junction unmatched. Germline V lookup: CDR1 SQVTM, CDR2 ANQGSEA. The CDR3 coding sequence is TGCAGCGTTGTTAGGGGGCAGGGCACCGGGGAGCTGTTTTTT. Protein sequence: CSVVRGQGTGELFF.

Concerning this clonotype: This may stem from a read error, because a much larger clone lies one nucleotide away. The chain is built from TRBV20-1 and TRBJ2-3, with D tentatively TRBD2 (5 bases). The CDR3 is 14 amino acids. Trimming pared 4 bases from V and 2 bases from J, leaving 13 bases between. CDR1 is DFQATT, CDR2 SNEGSKA, per germline (reference sequence). The DNA of the CDR3 is TGCAGTGCTAAGGGAGCTACCTACACAGATACGCAGTATTTT. Amino acid sequence: CSAKGATYTDTQYF.

This clonotype appeared many times. The chain employs TRBV6-2 or TRBV6-3 and TRBJ2-3; D might be TRBD1 (6 bases). There are 16 residues in the CDR3. V lost 2 bases and J lost 0, with 12 bases in between. Germline CDR1 and CDR2: MNHEY and SVGEGT. CDR3 DNA sequence: TGTGCCAGCAGTTACACAGGGATCTTCAGCACAGATACGCAGTATTTT. Its protein product is CASSYTGIFSTDTQYF.

The chain couples TRBV12-3 or TRBV12-4 to TRBJ2-1; the D is unclear. Between the trimmed V and J ends, which lost 1 base and 8 bases, there was a span of 12 bases. The CDR3 sequence is 14 residues long. The CDR3 here is CASSLGQVGDEQFF. As DNA, the CDR3 is TGTGCCAGCAGTTTAGGGCAGGTGGGTGATGAGCAGTTCTTC.

The chain carries TRBV19 and TRBJ2-7; no firm D call. V dropped 3 bases and J dropped 1 base, with 7 bases sitting between them. Germline CDR1 is LNHDA and CDR2 is SQIVND (reference sequence). This CDR3 spans 13 amino acids. The CDR3 DNA reads as TGTGCCAGTAGTATGGCACTGTCCTACGAGCAGTACTTC. Translated: CASSMALSYEQYF. Using reference TRBV19 and TRBJ2-7 for the parts outside the CDR3, the full variable domain is DGGITQSPKYLFRKEGQNVTLSCEQNLNHDAMYWYRQDPGQGLRLIYYSQIVNDFQKGDIAEGYSVSREKKESFPLTVTSAQKNPTAFYLCASSMALSYEQYFGPGTRLTVT.

The chain is built from TRBV4-3 and TRBJ2-7; possibly TRBD1 for D (6 bases). Trimming pared 2 bases from V and 0 bases from J, leaving 14 bases between. Per the germline V gene, CDR1 is LGHNA and CDR2 is YSLEER. This CDR3 has 16 amino acids. CDR3 in amino acids: CASSQFRDTISYEQYF. The CDR3 region has the DNA TGCGCCAGCAGCCAATTCCGGGACACCATCTCCTACGAGCAGTACTTC.

At least ten counts were recorded for this clonotype. The chain couples TRBV7-9 to TRBJ2-3; D possibly matches TRBD1 or TRBD2 (5 bases each). V was clipped by 1 base and J by 4 bases, with 12 bases between them. Germline V gene sequence: CDR1 SEHNR, CDR2 FQNEAQ (reference sequence). The CDR3 length is 15 residues. The CDR3 nucleotides read TGTGCCAGCAGCTTAGGGGCAGGGAGCCCAGATACGCAGTATTTT. Protein: CASSLGAGSPDTQYF.

The V call is TRBV9, the J call TRBJ2-7, with 8 nucleotides matching TRBD2. The V segment lost 3 bases and the J segment 6 bases; nucleotides outside the gene matches: 8. The CDR3 is 14 residues long. The germline V gene encodes CDR1 SGDLS and CDR2 YYNGEE. As DNA, the CDR3 is TGTGCCAGCAGCGCGAGGGCGGGAGGTTCCGAGCAGTACTTC. Its protein is CASSARAGGSEQYF.

The chain is built from TRBV4-1 and TRBJ2-3, with 7 bases lining up with TRBD2. Germline lookup yields CDR1 MGHRA and CDR2 YSYEKL. V was clipped by 1 base and J by 5 bases; unmatched bases: 9. The CDR3 is made up of 16 amino acids. The CDR3 sequence: CASSQVPSGVLDTQYF. The CDR3 nucleotides are TGCGCCAGCAGCCAAGTTCCAAGCGGGGTTTTAGATACGCAGTATTTT.

This clonotype was counted ten times or more. The chain recombines TRBV29-1 with TRBJ2-2; tentative D call: TRBD2 (6 bases). Germline CDR1 is SQVTM and CDR2 is ANQGSEA. This CDR3 region has 15 residues. The V end was cut by 3 bases, the J end by 5 bases, with 16 bases between. Here the CDR3 DNA reads TGCAGCGTTGAGCTAGCGAAAGCCCTTACCGGGGAGCTGTTTTTT. As protein: CSVELAKALTGELFF.

This clonotype was detected a few times. J is TRBJ1-5 and V is TRBV24-1; D gene ambiguous. CDR3 size: 14 residues. Germline V gives CDR1 KGHDR, CDR2 SFDVKD. Trimming took 3 bases from V and 1 from J, leaving 6 bases between them. Here the CDR3 DNA reads TGTGCCACCAGTGATGCTGGAAGCAATCAGCCCCAGCATTTT. Protein sequence: CATSDAGSNQPQHF.

The chain recombines TRBV27 with TRBJ2-3; D is unresolved. The CDR3 totals 12 residues. V shed 3 bases and J shed 4 bases, with 5 bases lying between them. Looked up from germline, CDR1 is MNHEY and CDR2 is SMNVEV (reference sequence). CDR3 sequence reads: CASSFQADTQYF. The CDR3 region has the DNA TGTGCCAGCAGTTTCCAGGCAGATACGCAGTATTTT.

This clonotype was seen more than once but under ten times. V and J are TRBV20-1 and TRBJ1-3, with D unclear. Between the trimmed V and J ends, which lost 2 bases and 16 bases, there was a span of 6 bases. Per the germline V gene, CDR1 is DFQATT and CDR2 is SNEGSKA (reference sequence). The CDR3 consists of 8 residues. The CDR3 is CSARLDYF. In nucleotides, the CDR3 is TGCAGTGCTAGACTTGACTATTTT.

The chain has TRBV20-1 and TRBJ1-1; 7 bases are a match to TRBD1. V gave up 3 bases and J gave up 1 base; unmatched junction bases: 5. Germline CDR1 and CDR2: DFQATT and SNEGSKA (reference sequence). The CDR3 is 14 residues long. The CDR3 loop is CSASREGANTEAFF. The CDR3 DNA reads TGCAGTGCTAGTAGGGAGGGGGCGAACACTGAAGCTTTCTTT.